Shown below are 28 T cell receptor beta chains from a single sample sequenced in a study of CD8 T cells in ankylosing spondylitis. One entry per CDR3 protein, called by TCRdb with MiXCR from the 5' RACE reads. The sample yields a few hundred thousand distinct CDR3 sequences, 10% to 13% seen once. What was sequenced was blood, either unsorted or a sorted T cell fraction (not recorded which). The receptor set was obtained from a male donor with ankylosing spondylitis or in good health (not recorded which).

V is TRBV9 and J is TRBJ2-7, with TRBD1 matching 9 bases. Germline V gives CDR1 SGDLS, CDR2 YYNGEE. This CDR3 is built from 16 residues. With 3 bases clipped from V and 0 bases from J, the junction kept 7 bases outside the gene matches. The DNA for the CDR3 is TGTGCCAGCAGCGCGGACGGGACAGGGAGCTCCTACGAGCAGTACTTC. It translates to CASSADGTGSSYEQYF.

This clonotype has ten or more counts. The chain combines TRBV6-1 with TRBJ2-7, with TRBD2 matching over 11 bases. CDR3 length: 16 residues. With V trimmed by 5 bases and J by 1 base, 7 bases remained unmatched. Germline CDR1 is MNHNS and CDR2 is SASEGT. CDR3 sequence: CASSPIAGGPSYEQYF. The DNA of the CDR3 is TGTGCCAGCAGTCCCATAGCGGGGGGGCCGTCCTACGAGCAGTACTTC.

This clonotype was recorded at least ten times. V is TRBV5-1 and J is TRBJ2-7; TRBD1 is a possible D gene (6 bases). CDR1 is SGHRS and CDR2 is YFSETQ in the germline V gene. V lost 0 bases, J lost 5 bases, and 15 bases lay in between. CDR3 length: 15 residues. This chain's CDR3 is CASSLGAQGPDEQYF. The CDR3 coding sequence is TGCGCCAGCAGCTTGGGTGCACAGGGTCCCGACGAGCAGTACTTC.

This clonotype came up a few times. The V call is TRBV11-3, the J call TRBJ2-7, with D hard to call. From germline, CDR1 is SGHNT and CDR2 YENEEA. Trimming removed 1 base at V and 8 bases at J, with 18 bases between. The CDR3 runs 15 residues. CDR3 DNA: TGTGCCAGCAGCTTAGTGGGCAGTCTGGCCCATCAGCAGTACTTC. Amino acid sequence: CASSLVGSLAHQQYF.

This clonotype has just a few counts. J is TRBJ2-2 and V is TRBV7-2, with D perhaps matching TRBD1 or TRBD2 (5 bases each). V lost 5 bases and J 7 bases, leaving 14 bases between the germline ends. The CDR3 totals 14 residues. Germline loops: CDR1 SGHTA, CDR2 FQGNSA. CDR3 loop: CASSRNEGRGELFF. The CDR3 DNA sequence: TGTGCCAGCAGCCGGAACGAGGGACGCGGGGAGCTGTTTTTT. Together with reference TRBV7-2 and TRBJ2-2, the CDR3 gives the full variable domain: GAGVSQSPSNKVTEKGKDVELRCDPISGHTALYWYRQSLGQGLEFLIYFQGNSAPDKSGLPSDRFSAERTGGSVSTLTIQRTQQEDSAVYLCASSRNEGRGELFFGEGSRLTVL.

This clonotype was detected many times. The chain is built from TRBV24-1 and TRBJ2-1, with D possibly being TRBD1 or TRBD2 (5 bases each). The V end was cut by 2 bases, the J end by 10 bases, with 14 bases between. Germline lookup yields CDR1 KGHDR and CDR2 SFDVKD. The CDR3 contains 14 residues. This chain's CDR3 is CATSDWGTGIEQFF. Here the CDR3 DNA reads TGTGCCACCAGTGATTGGGGCACGGGAATCGAGCAGTTCTTC.

This clonotype was counted many times. The chain couples TRBV5-1 to TRBJ2-5; 9 nucleotides agree with TRBD1. Germline CDR1 is SGHRS and CDR2 is YFSETQ. The CDR3 is 13 residues long. Germline trimming cut 3 bases from V and 5 bases from J; bases unmatched to any gene: 2. CDR3 residues: CASSWGQGETQYF. The CDR3 region has the DNA TGCGCCAGCAGCTGGGGACAGGGTGAGACCCAGTACTTC.

At least ten counts were recorded for this clonotype. The chain uses TRBV7-2 and TRBJ2-5; no clear D. Germline V gene data show CDR1 as SGHTA and CDR2 as FQGNSA. The CDR3 is 15 amino acids. V shed 2 bases and J shed 0 bases, with 10 bases lying between them. For the CDR3, the DNA is TGTGCCAGCAGCTTACTGGCCAGCGACCAAGAGACCCAGTACTTC. Its translation is CASSLLASDQETQYF. Looking up the rest from reference TRBV7-2 and TRBJ2-5 gives the full variable domain: GAGVSQSPSNKVTEKGKDVELRCDPISGHTALYWYRQSLGQGLEFLIYFQGNSAPDKSGLPSDRFSAERTGGSVSTLTIQRTQQEDSAVYLCASSLLASDQETQYFGPGTRLLVL.

This clonotype was recorded many times. V gene TRBV7-8 combines with J gene TRBJ2-7; TRBD1 agrees at 7 bases. The CDR3 runs 17 residues. V lost 0 bases, J lost 4 bases, and 12 bases stayed unmatched. Germline V gene lookup returns CDR1 SGHVS and CDR2 FQNEAQ. Here the CDR3 reads CASSLAPRQGQGYEQYF. CDR3 coding DNA: TGTGCCAGCAGCTTAGCGCCCCGACAGGGTCAAGGGTACGAGCAGTACTTC.

This clonotype was counted at least ten times. The V call is TRBV5-1, the J call TRBJ2-2; D is ambiguous. The CDR3 is 13 residues long. The germline V gene encodes CDR1 SGHRS and CDR2 YFSETQ. V lost 0 bases to trimming and J lost 6 bases, with 6 bases between them. The CDR3: CASSLESAGELFF. CDR3 sequence (DNA): TGCGCCAGCAGCTTGGAGTCCGCCGGGGAGCTGTTTTTT.

CDR3 in DNA: TGTGCCAACGAAGCCTTCATGAACACTGAAGCTTTCTTT. Its translation: CANEAFMNTEAFF. This chain joins TRBV7-9 and TRBJ1-1; no clear D gene. Germline CDR1 SEHNR, CDR2 FQNEAQ (reference sequence). V lost 10 bases and J lost 0, with 12 bases in between. The CDR3 totals 13 residues. Together with reference TRBV7-9 and TRBJ1-1, the CDR3 gives the full variable domain: DTGVSQNPRHKITKRGQNVTFRCDPISEHNRLYWYRQTLGQGPEFLTYFQNEAQLEKSRLLSDRFSAERPKGSFSTLEIQRTEQGDSAMYLCANEAFMNTEAFFGQGTRLTVV.

The chain couples TRBV5-6 to TRBJ1-2; 7 positions agree with TRBD1. The junction had 3 bases not matched to a gene; V was cut back by 0 bases and J by 4 bases. CDR3 size: 14 residues. Germline CDR1 is SGHDT and CDR2 is YYEEEE. CDR3 region: CASSLVTGVYGYTF. In nucleotides, the CDR3 is TGTGCCAGCAGCTTGGTAACAGGGGTCTATGGCTACACCTTC.

This clonotype was picked up many times. This chain uses TRBV27 with TRBJ2-7; D may be TRBD2 (7 bases). The ends were cut back, 5 bases at V and 5 bases at J, with 19 bases in the middle. This CDR3 spans 15 amino acids. CDR1 MNHEY and CDR2 SMNVEV come from the germline V gene (reference sequence). The CDR3 nucleotides are TGTGCCAGCAGTCGATCCGGGGGGACAATCAACGAGCAGTACTTC. Its translation: CASSRSGGTINEQYF.

This clonotype showed up many times. The rearrangement uses TRBV5-1 and TRBJ2-4; perhaps TRBD2 as D (5 bases). The CDR3 consists of 19 residues. Germline loops: CDR1 SGHRS, CDR2 YFSETQ. V was trimmed by 0 bases and J by 3 bases, leaving 22 bases between them. The CDR3 DNA sequence: TGCGCCAGCAGCTTGGAGTTCGAGCGGCCAGAGATAGGCAAAAACATTCAGTACTTC. It yields the protein CASSLEFERPEIGKNIQYF.

This clonotype showed up many times. This chain links TRBV20-1 with TRBJ1-1, with no clear D. Germline V gene lookup returns CDR1 DFQATT and CDR2 SNEGSKA (reference sequence). V gave up 2 bases and J gave up 0 bases, with 16 bases separating them. This CDR3 is built from 16 residues. As DNA, the CDR3 is TGCAGTGCTAGACAGTTTTCGGCGCATATGAACACTGAAGCTTTCTTT. This sequence encodes CSARQFSAHMNTEAFF.

This clonotype occurred many times. This sequence joins TRBV5-1 and TRBJ2-5; 8 positions match TRBD2. This CDR3 has 15 amino acids. Trimming removed 5 bases from V and 1 base from J; junction bases left unmatched: 7. From germline, CDR1 is SGHRS and CDR2 YFSETQ. DNA for the CDR3: TGCGCCAGCAGTTATACGGGACTAGGCCAAGAGACCCAGTACTTC. It yields the protein CASSYTGLGQETQYF.

The table lists this clonotype with many counts. The chain carries TRBV20-1 and TRBJ2-7; D is uncertain. The ends were cut back, 3 bases at V and 4 bases at J, with 7 bases in the middle. This CDR3 region has 11 residues. CDR1 and CDR2 (germline): DFQATT, SNEGSKA (reference sequence). CDR3: CSASMGYEQYF. The CDR3 DNA follows: TGCAGTGCTAGTATGGGGTACGAGCAGTACTTC.

This clonotype was observed at least ten times. The chain combines TRBV3-1 with TRBJ2-5; no reliable D call. Germline loops: CDR1 LGHDT, CDR2 YNNKEL (reference sequence). Trimming removed 7 bases at V and 2 bases at J, with 11 bases between. This CDR3 has 13 residues. CDR3: CASISGVQETQYF. The CDR3 region has the DNA TGTGCCAGCATAAGTGGGGTACAAGAGACCCAGTACTTC.

This clonotype was seen ten or more times. The chain carries TRBV6-5 and TRBJ2-3; the D is unclear. The CDR3 sequence is 13 residues long. Germline CDR1 MNHEY, CDR2 SVGAGI. V was clipped by 0 bases and J by 6 bases, with 7 bases between them. CDR3 in amino acids: CASSYSTLDTQYF. As DNA, the CDR3 is TGTGCCAGCAGTTACTCGACCCTGGATACGCAGTATTTT.

This clonotype was detected many times. This sequence joins TRBV2 and TRBJ2-7, with D maybe TRBD1 (6 bases). CDR1 is SNHLY, CDR2 FYNNEI, per germline. V lost 6 bases and J 1 base, leaving 16 bases between the germline ends. The CDR3 contains 15 residues. The CDR3: CASRPRGHSSYEQYF. The DNA for the CDR3 is TGTGCCAGCAGGCCTCGGGGACACTCGTCCTACGAGCAGTACTTC.

This clonotype turned up a few times. The V call is TRBV5-1, the J call TRBJ2-5; the match to TRBD2 covers 9 bases. V shed 0 bases and J 1 base; nucleotides not matched to a gene: 4. This CDR3 spans 16 amino acids. CDR1 SGHRS and CDR2 YFSETQ come from the germline V gene. Here the CDR3 reads CASSLESGGIQETQYF. The CDR3 DNA sequence: TGCGCCAGCAGCTTGGAGAGCGGGGGGATCCAAGAGACCCAGTACTTC.

This clonotype was detected ten times or more. V usage is TRBV6-2 or TRBV6-3 and J usage is TRBJ2-2; D is possibly TRBD2 (6 bases). V gave up 8 bases and J gave up 4 bases, with 14 bases separating them. The CDR3 sequence is 14 residues long. Germline V gene lookup returns CDR1 MNHEY and CDR2 SVGEGT. CDR3 DNA: TGTGCCAGCGTCGCGAGCGGGCGCACCGGGGAGCTGTTTTTT. Protein: CASVASGRTGELFF.

There are many counts of this clonotype. J is TRBJ2-3 and V is TRBV11-2; TRBD2 matches 8 bases. Trimming took 5 bases from V and 5 from J; bases not matched to a gene: 6. The CDR3 totals 14 residues. In germline, CDR1 is SGHAT, CDR2 FQNNGV. The CDR3 region is CASSPGGAVDTQYF. CDR3 nucleotide sequence: TGTGCCAGCAGCCCGGGGGGGGCCGTAGATACGCAGTATTTT.

The genes are TRBV28 and TRBJ2-7, with 7 bases fitting TRBD1. The germline gives CDR1 MDHEN, CDR2 SYDVKM. This CDR3 spans 17 amino acids. J was trimmed by 0 bases and V by 4 bases; bases with no gene match: 12. The CDR3 nucleotides are TGTGCCAGCAGTTCTCCTTACAGGGGCGTTAGCTCCTACGAGCAGTACTTC. Protein sequence: CASSSPYRGVSSYEQYF.

This clonotype came up many times. This chain uses TRBV20-1 with TRBJ1-5; D possibly corresponds to TRBD1 (5 bases). There are 13 residues in the CDR3. Germline CDR1 DFQATT, CDR2 SNEGSKA (reference sequence). Trimming cost V 6 bases and J 6 bases, with 15 bases left between them. DNA for the CDR3: TGCAGTGCAAGTTGGGGGGAAGTTCAGCCCCAGCATTTT. Translation gives CSASWGEVQPQHF.

This clonotype has a handful of counts. The V call is TRBV6-1, the J call TRBJ2-5; D might be TRBD2 (6 bases). CDR1 is MNHNS, CDR2 SASEGT, per germline. Trimming cost V 7 bases and J 2 bases, with 17 bases left between them. CDR3 length: 15 residues. The CDR3 DNA follows: TGTGCCAGCACCCCCTGGGGACTGTCACAAGAGACCCAGTACTTC. Translated: CASTPWGLSQETQYF.

J is TRBJ2-3 and V is TRBV6-1; weak D call: TRBD2 (6 bases). CDR1 and CDR2 from the germline V gene are MNHNS and SASEGT. Between the trimmed V and J ends, which lost 6 bases and 2 bases, there was a span of 12 bases. The CDR3 is 14 residues long. In DNA, the CDR3 is TGTGCCAGCAGGGCGGACTACTACACAGATACGCAGTATTTT. Its protein product is CASRADYYTDTQYF.

This clonotype was detected many times. The rearrangement links TRBV7-8 to TRBJ2-1, with D perhaps matching TRBD1 (6 bases). The V end lost 0 bases, the J end lost 6 bases, and 9 bases lay between the germline ends. The length of the CDR3 is 14 residues. Germline-derived CDR1 and CDR2 are SGHVS and FQNEAQ. CDR3 DNA: TGTGCCAGCAGCTTAGCGACAGGCAGCAATGAGCAGTTCTTC. It yields the protein CASSLATGSNEQFF.